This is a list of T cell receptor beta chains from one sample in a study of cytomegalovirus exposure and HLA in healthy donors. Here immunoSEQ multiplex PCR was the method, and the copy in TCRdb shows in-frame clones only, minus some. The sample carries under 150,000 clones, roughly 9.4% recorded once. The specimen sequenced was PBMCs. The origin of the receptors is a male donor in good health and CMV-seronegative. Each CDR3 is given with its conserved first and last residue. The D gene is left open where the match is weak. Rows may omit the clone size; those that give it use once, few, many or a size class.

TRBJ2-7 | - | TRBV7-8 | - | CATRTVLSYEQYF | TGTGCCACAAGGACAGTGCTCTCCTACGAGCAGTACTTC
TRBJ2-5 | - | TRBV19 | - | CASTAGNQETQYF | TGTGCCAGTACGGCAGGCAACCAAGAGACCCAGTACTTC
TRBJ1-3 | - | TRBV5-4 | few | CASSLARVGSASGNTIYF | TGTGCCAGCAGCTTGGCCCGGGTGGGTTCGGCTTCTGGAAACACCATATATTTT
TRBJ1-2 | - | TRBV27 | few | CASSLRGFNYGYTF | TGTGCCAGCAGTTTACGGGGGTTTAACTATGGCTACACCTTC
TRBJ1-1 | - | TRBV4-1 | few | CASSQEPGTTEAFF | TGCGCCAGCAGCCAAGAACCGGGTACAACTGAAGCTTTCTTT
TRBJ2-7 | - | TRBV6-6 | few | CASSSRMTYEQYF | TGTGCCAGCAGTTCCAGGATGACCTACGAGCAGTACTTC
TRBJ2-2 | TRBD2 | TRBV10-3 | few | CAINVAGANTGELFF | TGTGCCATCAATGTAGCGGGGGCGAACACCGGGGAGCTGTTTTTT
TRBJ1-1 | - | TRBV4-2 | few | CASSQAGRDTEAFF | TGTGCCAGCAGCCAGGCGGGGCGGGACACTGAAGCTTTCTTT
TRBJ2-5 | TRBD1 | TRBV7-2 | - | CASNNLGTEETQYF | TGTGCCAGCAACAACCTCGGGACAGAAGAGACCCAGTACTTC
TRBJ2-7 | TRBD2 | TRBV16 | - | CASSQWLAGAPGEQYF | TGTGCCAGCAGCCAATGGCTAGCGGGGGCCCCGGGCGAGCAGTACTTC
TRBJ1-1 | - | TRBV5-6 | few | CASSLVQGDGTEAFF | TGTGCCAGCAGCTTGGTACAGGGCGATGGCACTGAAGCTTTCTTT
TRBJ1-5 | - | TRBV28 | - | CASRARTIYQPQHF | TGTGCCAGCAGAGCGCGGACAATTTATCAGCCCCAGCATTTT
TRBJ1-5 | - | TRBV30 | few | CAWRASGEGINQPQHF | TGTGCCTGGAGGGCATCAGGTGAGGGCATTAATCAGCCCCAGCATTTT
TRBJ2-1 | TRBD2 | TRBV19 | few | CASSIGREGEQFF | TGTGCCAGTAGTATCGGTAGGGAGGGTGAGCAGTTCTTC
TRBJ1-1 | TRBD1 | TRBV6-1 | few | CASILGQGATEAFF | TGTGCCAGCATTCTGGGACAGGGGGCCACTGAAGCTTTCTTT
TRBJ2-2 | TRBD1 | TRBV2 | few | CASVQDRGPNTGELFF | TGTGCCAGCGTACAGGACAGGGGGCCGAACACCGGGGAGCTGTTTTTT
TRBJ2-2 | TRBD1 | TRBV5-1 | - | CASGTGGADGELFF | TGCGCCAGCGGGACAGGGGGAGCGGACGGGGAGCTGTTTTTT
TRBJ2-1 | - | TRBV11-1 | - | CASSLRVGTGTLGNEQFF | TGTGCCAGCAGCTTGAGGGTTGGGACCGGGACTCTCGGGAATGAGCAGTTCTTC
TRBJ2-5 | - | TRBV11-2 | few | CASSLVPGTTGETQYF | TGTGCCAGCAGCTTAGTTCCCGGGACAACTGGGGAGACCCAGTACTTC
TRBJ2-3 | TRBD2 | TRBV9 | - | CASSAGTTRSTDTQYF | TGTGCCAGCAGCGCCGGGACTACAAGGTCGACAGATACGCAGTATTTT
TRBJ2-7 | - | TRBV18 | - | CASSPPPQYEQYF | TGTGCCAGCTCACCACCACCCCAGTACGAGCAGTACTTC
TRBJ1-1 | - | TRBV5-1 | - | CASSFVSGGSNTEAFF | TGCGCCAGCAGCTTTGTGTCGGGGGGGAGCAACACTGAAGCTTTCTTT
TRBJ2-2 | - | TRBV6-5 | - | CASSRQDPNTGELFF | TGTGCCAGCAGTCGACAGGACCCGAACACCGGGGAGCTGTTTTTT
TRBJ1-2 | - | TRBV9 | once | CASALLSTGRGGYTF | TGTGCCAGCGCCCTCCTTAGCACCGGGAGAGGCGGCTACACCTTC
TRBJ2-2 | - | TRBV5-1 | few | CASREDRQEILNTGELFF | TGCGCCAGCAGGGAAGACAGACAGGAGATTCTAAACACCGGGGAGCTGTTTTTT
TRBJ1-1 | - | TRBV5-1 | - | CASSGSGRDTEAFF | TGCGCCAGCAGCGGGTCAGGGAGGGACACTGAAGCTTTCTTT
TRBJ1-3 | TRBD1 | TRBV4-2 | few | CASSQDPGTGPGNTIYF | TGTGCCAGCAGCCAAGATCCCGGGACAGGACCTGGAAACACCATATATTTT
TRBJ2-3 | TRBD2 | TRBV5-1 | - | CASSLKAGGLTDTQYF | TGCGCCAGCAGCCTAAAAGCGGGAGGACTGACAGATACGCAGTATTTT